One T cell receptor (beta chain) is described in this entry. Per the original methods: Estimates of nucleated cell counts were drawn from the amplification of reference gene primers. Measured with immunoSEQ multiplex PCR; TCRdb has only the in-frame clones, and not every one. The V and J calls and clone size were taken over from that table, and D and trimming were inferred from the DNA. Among roughly 180,000 clones listed, about 70% were seen once. The record originates from a study of blood T cell repertoires in COVID-19. Overall study context: Sites in the United States, Italy and Spain provided acute and convalescent COVID-19 samples. PBMCs, B-cell-depleted T cells, or T cells provided the cDNA or gDNA that made up the material.

Input material: peripheral blood. The TCR originated in a woman aged 45-65 years with active or convalescent COVID-19.

CDR3 sequence reads: CASSLGSGDTEAFF. As DNA, the CDR3 is TGTGCCAGCAGCTTGGGATCCGGGGACACTGAAGCTTTCTTT. The gene calls are TRBV5-4 and TRBJ1-1; D is ambiguous. Germline V gives CDR1 SGHNT, CDR2 YYREEE (reference sequence). Between the trimmed V and J ends, which lost 0 bases and 3 bases, there was a span of 9 bases. CDR3 length equals 14 residues.